The 13 T cell receptor beta chains reported below all come from one sample, sequenced in a study of T-cell reconstitution after alpha-beta-depleted transplantation in children. Unique molecular identifiers were incorporated when the TCRbeta library was constructed. Using its own MiXCR run on the PCR reads, TCRdb lists one record per CDR3 protein. The sample gives over 550,000 distinct CDR3 sequences, over 9.5% of which show up once; 4% to 5% is in the top ten. Sequenced material: PBMCs from the stem cell graft donor, taken from the stem cell graft. The receptors were sampled from a human donor who donated a stem cell graft to a child with acute myeloid leukemia.

This clonotype was seen many times. The chain has TRBV12-3 or TRBV12-4 and TRBJ1-5; D is unclear. V lost 0 bases to trimming and J lost 4 bases, with 4 bases between them. The CDR3 has 13 amino acids. CDR3 amino acids: CASSLAQNQPQHF. For the CDR3, the DNA is TGTGCCAGCAGTTTAGCACAGAATCAGCCCCAGCATTTT.

Many counts were recorded for this clonotype. The J gene is TRBJ2-5, the V gene TRBV6-5; 7 bases are a match to TRBD2. Germline trimming cut 0 bases from V and 5 bases from J; bases unmatched to any gene: 3. The CDR3 totals 14 residues. Germline CDR1 reads MNHEY; CDR2 reads SVGAGI. The CDR3 sequence is CASSYSWGGETQYF. In DNA form, the CDR3 reads TGTGCCAGCAGTTACTCCTGGGGGGGGGAGACCCAGTACTTC.

The V gene is TRBV12-3 or TRBV12-4, the J gene TRBJ1-6; TRBD1 might be the D (5 bases). Trimming shortened V by 5 bases and J by 6 bases, and 14 bases separated the two germline ends. CDR3 length equals 15 residues. This chain's CDR3 is CASSTGGVGNSPLHF. In DNA, the CDR3 is TGTGCCAGCAGTACAGGAGGGGTAGGTAATTCACCCCTCCACTTT.

This clonotype has only a few counts. J is TRBJ1-1 and V is TRBV18; no clear D. Between the trimmed V and J ends, which lost 5 bases and 1 base, there was a span of 11 bases. Per the germline V gene, CDR1 is KGHSH and CDR2 is LQKENI. The CDR3 is 14 amino acids. The CDR3 sequence: CASSRERANTEAFF. The CDR3 region has the DNA TGTGCCAGCTCAAGAGAAAGGGCGAACACTGAAGCTTTCTTT.

This clonotype was picked up many times. The J gene is TRBJ1-1, the V gene TRBV12-3 or TRBV12-4; D gene uncertain. V dropped 3 bases and J dropped 1 base, with 6 bases sitting between them. This CDR3 region has 13 residues. CDR3 residues: CASSFKGNTEAFF. The CDR3 DNA reads as TGTGCCAGCAGTTTTAAGGGGAACACTGAAGCTTTCTTT.

The chain carries TRBV20-1 and TRBJ2-7; possibly TRBD2 for D (6 bases). Trimming cost V 0 bases and J 6 bases, with 12 bases left between them. This CDR3 spans 13 amino acids. Germline V gene lookup returns CDR1 DFQATT and CDR2 SNEGSKA (reference sequence). CDR3 sequence (DNA): TGCAGTGCTAGAGATCTCGGGGGTTCCGAGCAGTACTTC. Translating gives CSARDLGGSEQYF.

This clonotype was observed a handful of times. This chain uses TRBV29-1 with TRBJ1-1, with TRBD1 identical over 9 bases. Per germline, CDR1 SQVTM and CDR2 ANQGSEA. Germline trimming cut 5 bases from V and 3 bases from J; bases unmatched to any gene: 4. CDR3 size: 13 residues. The CDR3 sequence is CSVPQGADTEAFF. For the CDR3, the DNA is TGCAGCGTTCCACAGGGGGCTGACACTGAAGCTTTCTTT.

This clonotype was found a few times. The chain uses TRBV20-1 and TRBJ2-7; 9 bases match TRBD1. This CDR3 has 15 residues. Per the germline V gene, CDR1 is DFQATT and CDR2 is SNEGSKA (reference sequence). V was pared by 0 bases and J by 2 bases, with 5 bases of the junction left unmatched. The CDR3 DNA sequence: TGCAGTGCTAGAGAGGGACAGGGATTCCCCTACGAGCAGTACTTC. This encodes CSAREGQGFPYEQYF.

This clonotype was counted many times. The chain couples TRBV7-2 to TRBJ2-1; D is unresolved. V was cut by 7 bases and J by 5 bases, with 9 bases left in between. Germline V lookup: CDR1 SGHTA, CDR2 FQGNSA. The CDR3 extends over 12 amino acids. The CDR3 is CASNRRDNEQFF. In nucleotides, the CDR3 is TGTGCCAGCAACCGCCGCGACAATGAGCAGTTCTTC. The full variable domain, completed using reference TRBV7-2 and TRBJ2-1, is GAGVSQSPSNKVTEKGKDVELRCDPISGHTALYWYRQSLGQGLEFLIYFQGNSAPDKSGLPSDRFSAERTGGSVSTLTIQRTQQEDSAVYLCASNRRDNEQFFGPGTRLTVL.

V gene TRBV29-1 combines with J gene TRBJ1-2, with no clear D. There are 12 residues in the CDR3. V was cut by 6 bases and J by 2 bases, with 10 bases left in between. CDR1 is SQVTM, CDR2 ANQGSEA, per germline. The CDR3: CSVFGENYGYTF. The CDR3 DNA reads TGCAGCGTCTTCGGGGAAAACTATGGCTACACCTTC.

This clonotype was counted many times. The chain employs TRBV12-3 or TRBV12-4 and TRBJ2-1; D might be TRBD1 or TRBD2, each matching 5 bases. This CDR3 spans 13 amino acids. Trimming removed 1 base at V and 7 bases at J, with 8 bases between. This chain's CDR3 is CASSLGEGNEQFF. CDR3 in DNA: TGTGCCAGCAGTTTAGGCGAGGGGAATGAGCAGTTCTTC.

This clonotype was detected a few times. The chain combines TRBV7-9 with TRBJ2-1, with 7 bases identical to TRBD2. Losses at the gene ends were 1 base for V and 8 bases for J; bases not matched to a gene: 11. Germline V gene lookup returns CDR1 SEHNR and CDR2 FQNEAQ (reference sequence). This CDR3 is 16 amino acids long. CDR3 region: CASSLVRGRTVYEQFF. CDR3 DNA sequence: TGTGCCAGCAGCTTAGTACGCGGGAGAACGGTCTATGAGCAGTTCTTC.

V and J are TRBV5-1 and TRBJ2-1, with D possibly matching TRBD2 (6 bases). The CDR3 is made up of 16 amino acids. V was pared by 4 bases and J by 3 bases, with 17 bases between. CDR1 and CDR2 from the germline V gene are SGHRS and YFSETQ. The CDR3 DNA follows: TGCGCCAGCAGCCCCCGGGGACGGGAGAACTACAATGAGCAGTTCTTC. Translating gives CASSPRGRENYNEQFF.